The 21 T cell receptor beta chains given below trace back to one sample, sequenced in a study of cytomegalovirus exposure and HLA in healthy donors. Vbeta (60) and Jbeta (13) primers were used in the PCR. The assay was immunoSEQ multiplex PCR, and TCRdb's table has in-frame clones only and misses some. This sample has about 190,000 clones; 65% to 80% occur once, and the top ten carry approximately 4.8%. The sample consisted of PBMCs. These receptor sequences come from a man aged 30-40 years in good health and CMV-seropositive.

The chain couples TRBV7-9 to TRBJ1-1; 8 positions match TRBD1. Germline lookup yields CDR1 SEHNR and CDR2 FQNEAQ (reference sequence). The CDR3 length is 15 residues. The J segment lost 4 bases and the V segment lost 3 bases, leaving 7 bases of the junction unmatched. The CDR3 nucleotides read TGTGCCAGCAGCTTGGGACAGGCAGGGAGCACTGAAGCTTTCTTT. This translates into CASSLGQAGSTEAFF.

This clone was seen a single time. V usage is TRBV10-3 and J usage is TRBJ2-1; D unresolved. Germline-derived CDR1 and CDR2 are ENHRY and SYGVKD. The ends were cut back, 5 bases at V and 6 bases at J, with 8 bases in the middle. The CDR3 is 12 residues long. The CDR3: CAISPLANEQFF. The CDR3 DNA reads as TGTGCCATCAGTCCCTTGGCCAATGAGCAGTTCTTC.

This clone was counted once. This chain joins TRBV29-1 and TRBJ2-7; 16 bases are shared with TRBD2. Germline-derived CDR1 and CDR2 are SQVTM and ANQGSEA. The CDR3 is made up of 17 amino acids. V shed 6 bases, J shed 2 bases, and the junction held 10 bases outside the gene matches. As DNA, the CDR3 is TGCAGCGTGGCCGGGACTAGCGGGAGGGCGTATACCTACGAGCAGTACTTC. It encodes CSVAGTSGRAYTYEQYF.

The V and J genes are TRBV19 and TRBJ1-5; TRBD1 agrees at 8 bases. The CDR3 runs 15 residues. Trimming at V came to 5 bases and at J to 4 bases, leaving 7 bases not matched to a gene. The V gene's germline CDR1 is LNHDA and CDR2 SQIVND (reference sequence). The CDR3 here is CASSDGQGRNQPQHF. The DNA for the CDR3 is TGTGCCAGTAGTGATGGACAGGGTAGGAATCAGCCCCAGCATTTT.

The chain uses TRBV30 and TRBJ1-5; weak D call: TRBD1 (5 bases). The CDR3 covers 12 residues. CDR1 GTSNPN and CDR2 SVGIG come from the germline V gene (reference sequence). V was pared by 0 bases and J by 10 bases, with 10 bases between. The chain's CDR3 is CAWSVAGQPQHF. As DNA, the CDR3 is TGTGCCTGGAGTGTCGCAGGGCAACCCCAGCATTTT.

The V gene is TRBV7-2, the J gene TRBJ1-5, with 8 bases aligning to TRBD1. Trimming at V came to 1 base and at J to 7 bases, leaving 3 bases not matched to a gene. Germline assignment: CDR1 SGHTA and CDR2 FQGNSA. The CDR3 is made up of 14 amino acids. The CDR3 loop is CASSLVDRDQPQHF. In DNA form, the CDR3 reads TGTGCCAGCAGCTTAGTGGACAGGGACCAGCCCCAGCATTTT.

This clone was detected only a few times. V is TRBV18 and J is TRBJ2-4; D perhaps matches TRBD2 (6 bases). CDR1 and CDR2 (germline): KGHSH, LQKENI. The V end was cut by 3 bases, the J end by 0 bases, with 18 bases between. The length of the CDR3 is 18 residues. This CDR3 reads CASSPSLGGPLAKNIQYF. The DNA of the CDR3 is TGTGCCAGCTCACCCAGTTTGGGGGGTCCACTAGCCAAAAACATTCAGTACTTC.

This chain connects TRBV6-5 to TRBJ1-1, with 9 bases matching TRBD1. The CDR3 has 14 amino acids. CDR1 and CDR2 (germline): MNHEY, SVGAGI. The V segment lost 6 bases and the J segment 3 bases; nucleotides outside the gene matches: 5. In DNA, the CDR3 is TGTGCCAGCAGGAGACAGGGGGTTGACACTGAAGCTTTCTTT. It translates to CASRRQGVDTEAFF.

The chain links TRBV18 to TRBJ2-7, with 7 bases that match TRBD2. The CDR3 length is 12 residues. After removal of 3 bases from V and 12 bases from J, the junction contained 8 bases not matched to a gene. Germline CDR1 KGHSH, CDR2 LQKENI. The chain's CDR3 is CASSPRAGAGYF. The CDR3 DNA sequence: TGTGCCAGCTCACCCCGGGCGGGAGCGGGGTACTTC.

This chain uses TRBV30 with TRBJ1-1; no firm D call. CDR3 length: 12 amino acids. V lost 1 base and J 7 bases, leaving 10 bases between the germline ends. Germline V gene data show CDR1 as GTSNPN and CDR2 as SVGIG (reference sequence). CDR3 nucleotides: TGTGCCTGGAGTGAGGAGGACTATGAAGCTTTCTTT. Translated: CAWSEEDYEAFF.

The chain joins TRBV28 to TRBJ2-2, with 9 bases lining up with TRBD2. Germline V gene data show CDR1 as MDHEN and CDR2 as SYDVKM. Germline trimming cut 8 bases from V and 3 bases from J; bases unmatched to any gene: 4. The CDR3 contains 14 residues. CDR3 amino acids: CASGLAGYTGELFF. In nucleotides, the CDR3 is TGTGCCAGCGGGCTAGCGGGGTACACCGGGGAGCTGTTTTTT.

The CDR3 nucleotides read TGTGCCAGCAGCACTCGACAGGGGGCGGGTGAGCAGTACTTC. This codes for CASSTRQGAGEQYF. The J gene is TRBJ2-7, the V gene TRBV7-2, with 10 bases that match TRBD1. Germline loops: CDR1 SGHTA, CDR2 FQGNSA. CDR3 size: 14 residues. Trimming removed 5 bases from V and 7 bases from J; junction bases left unmatched: 8.

In this sample, this clone turned up a few times. The chain carries TRBV11-3 and TRBJ2-6, with D unclear. The CDR3 consists of 13 residues. Germline CDR1 is SGHNT and CDR2 is YENEEA. V lost 5 bases, J lost 3 bases, and 5 bases lay in between. CDR3 nucleotide sequence: TGTGCCAGCAGCCTGAGTGGGGCCAACGTCCTGACTTTC. It specifies CASSLSGANVLTF.

The chain carries TRBV6-1 and TRBJ1-3; the D is unclear. Per the germline V gene, CDR1 is MNHNS and CDR2 is SASEGT. The CDR3 spans 13 residues. V dropped 0 bases and J dropped 10 bases, with 10 bases sitting between them. CDR3 sequence: CASSEAMAGTIYF. DNA of the CDR3: TGTGCCAGCAGTGAAGCAATGGCGGGGACCATATATTTT.

V is TRBV2 and J is TRBJ2-7; TRBD2 might be the D (5 bases). The CDR3 consists of 13 residues. Per the germline V gene, CDR1 is SNHLY and CDR2 is FYNNEI. Trimming removed 2 bases at V and 3 bases at J, with 8 bases between. The CDR3 loop reads CASSERGGYEQYF. CDR3 sequence (DNA): TGTGCCAGCAGTGAACGGGGTGGCTACGAGCAGTACTTC.

The rearrangement uses TRBV4-3 and TRBJ2-1, with D tentatively TRBD2 (5 bases). There are 15 residues in the CDR3. Germline V gives CDR1 LGHNA, CDR2 YSLEER. Trimming took 2 bases from V and 3 from J, leaving 11 bases between them. This CDR3 is CASSQSFRDYNEQFF. The CDR3 DNA reads as TGCGCCAGCAGCCAATCCTTTCGGGACTACAATGAGCAGTTCTTC.

V and J are TRBV7-2 and TRBJ1-2; D not certain. Per germline, CDR1 SGHTA and CDR2 FQGNSA. The CDR3 totals 11 residues. V was pared by 11 bases and J by 2 bases, with 9 bases between. This CDR3 is CAAGSNYGYTF. The CDR3 DNA reads TGTGCCGCCGGGTCCAACTATGGCTACACCTTC.

This sequence joins TRBV30 and TRBJ2-1; possible D gene TRBD2, 8 bases. The CDR3 extends over 16 amino acids. V was trimmed by 3 bases and J by 8 bases, leaving 23 bases between them. Germline V gene lookup returns CDR1 GTSNPN and CDR2 SVGIG (reference sequence). CDR3 loop: CAWSEGASGPWDEQFF. The CDR3 DNA reads as TGTGCCTGGAGCGAGGGGGCTAGCGGGCCGTGGGATGAGCAGTTCTTC.

The CDR3 region is CASSLLGGESDTQYF. The DNA of the CDR3 is TGTGCCAGCAGTCTATTAGGGGGGGAGTCAGATACGCAGTATTTT. The chain is built from TRBV28 and TRBJ2-3; tentatively, D is TRBD2 (7 bases). Per germline, CDR1 MDHEN and CDR2 SYDVKM. The length of the CDR3 is 15 residues. The V gene lost 5 bases and the J gene lost 4 bases, with 16 bases spanning the gap.

Regarding this clone: One end of the junction does not line up with germline, which may come from a read error. V is TRBV29-1 and J is TRBJ2-1, with D perhaps TRBD2 (8 bases). This CDR3 spans 19 amino acids. Germline CDR1 is SQVTM and CDR2 is ANQGSEA. CDR3 in amino acids: CSVGSDRVGPGGPPNEQFF. Here the CDR3 DNA reads TGCAGTGTTGGGTCAGACAGGGTCGGACCGGGAGGGCCGCCCAATGAGCAGTTCTTC.

The chain is built from TRBV7-2 and TRBJ2-7; 10 nucleotides match TRBD2. The CDR3 has 14 amino acids. V dropped 5 bases and J dropped 1; count of bases not matched to a gene: 2. Germline V gives CDR1 SGHTA, CDR2 FQGNSA. The CDR3 spells CASSPSGSSYEQYF. For the CDR3, the DNA is TGTGCCAGCAGCCCTAGCGGGAGTTCCTACGAGCAGTACTTC.